This T cell receptor beta chain was retrieved from a study of control samples from healthy donors and cancer patients. This table comes from immunoSEQ multiplex PCR, and its TCRdb copy is limited to in-frame clones, with some not included. The sample includes about 90,000 clones, 90% of them seen just once. The TCR sequence derives from a young woman in good health. Input material: blood.

The CDR3 nucleotides read TGCGCCAGCAGTGAAGGCCTCGCCAGGACTAACTATGGCTACACCTTC. This sequence encodes CASSEGLARTNYGYTF. The chain joins TRBV4-1 to TRBJ1-2; no clear D. CDR1 is MGHRA, CDR2 YSYEKL, per germline. V was pared by 6 bases and J by 0 bases, with 17 bases between. CDR3 length equals 16 residues.